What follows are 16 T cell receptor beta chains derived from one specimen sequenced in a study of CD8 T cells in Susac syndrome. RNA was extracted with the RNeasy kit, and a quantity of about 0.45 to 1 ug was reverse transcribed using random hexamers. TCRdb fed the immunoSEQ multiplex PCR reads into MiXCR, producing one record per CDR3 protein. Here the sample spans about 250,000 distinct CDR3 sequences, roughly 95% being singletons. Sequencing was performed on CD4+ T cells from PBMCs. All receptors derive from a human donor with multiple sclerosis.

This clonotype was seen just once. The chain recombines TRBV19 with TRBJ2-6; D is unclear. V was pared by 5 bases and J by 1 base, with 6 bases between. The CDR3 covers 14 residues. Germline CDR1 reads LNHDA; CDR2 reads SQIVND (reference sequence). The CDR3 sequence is CASSPVSGANVLTF. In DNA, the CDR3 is TGTGCCAGTAGTCCCGTATCTGGGGCCAACGTCCTGACTTTC. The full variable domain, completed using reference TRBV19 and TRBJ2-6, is DGGITQSPKYLFRKEGQNVTLSCEQNLNHDAMYWYRQDPGQGLRLIYYSQIVNDFQKGDIAEGYSVSREKKESFPLTVTSAQKNPTAFYLCASSPVSGANVLTFGAGSRLTVL.

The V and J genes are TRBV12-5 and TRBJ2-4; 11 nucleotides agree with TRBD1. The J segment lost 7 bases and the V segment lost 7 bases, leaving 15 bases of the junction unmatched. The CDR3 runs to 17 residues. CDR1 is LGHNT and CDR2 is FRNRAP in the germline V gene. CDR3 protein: CASASGALRDRGNIQYF. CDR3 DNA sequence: TGTGCTAGTGCCTCAGGGGCCCTCCGGGACAGGGGGAACATTCAGTACTTC.

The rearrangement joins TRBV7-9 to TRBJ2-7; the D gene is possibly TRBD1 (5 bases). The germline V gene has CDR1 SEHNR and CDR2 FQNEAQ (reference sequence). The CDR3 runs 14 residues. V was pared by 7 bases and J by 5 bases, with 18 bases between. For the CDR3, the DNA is TGTGCCAGCACCCAGGGAACAGTTAACCACGAGCAGTACTTC. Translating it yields CASTQGTVNHEQYF.

As DNA, the CDR3 is TGCAGCGTTGAAGCGGGACATTCCTCTAGCACAGATACGCAGTATTTT. Amino acids: CSVEAGHSSSTDTQYF. The V and J genes are TRBV29-1 and TRBJ2-3; tentatively, D is TRBD1 (6 bases). The V gene lost 1 base and the J gene lost 0 bases, with 14 bases spanning the gap. The germline V gene encodes CDR1 SQVTM and CDR2 ANQGSEA. The CDR3 extends over 16 amino acids.

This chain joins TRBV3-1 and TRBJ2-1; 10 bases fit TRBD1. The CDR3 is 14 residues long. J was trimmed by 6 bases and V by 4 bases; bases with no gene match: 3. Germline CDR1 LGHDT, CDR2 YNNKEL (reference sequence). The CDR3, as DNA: TGTGCCAGCAGCCGACGGGACAGGGGCAATGAGCAGTTCTTC. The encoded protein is CASSRRDRGNEQFF.

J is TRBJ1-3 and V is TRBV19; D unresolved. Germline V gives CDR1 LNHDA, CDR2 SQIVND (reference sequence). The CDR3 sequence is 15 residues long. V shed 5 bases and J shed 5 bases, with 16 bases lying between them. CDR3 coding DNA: TGTGCCAGTAGTCTTGGGAGGACGGACCGAAACACCATATATTTT. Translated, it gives CASSLGRTDRNTIYF.

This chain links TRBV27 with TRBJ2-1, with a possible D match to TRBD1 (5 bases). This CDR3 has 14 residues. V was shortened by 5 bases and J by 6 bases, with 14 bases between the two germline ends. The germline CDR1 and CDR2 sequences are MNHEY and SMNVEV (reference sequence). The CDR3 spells CASSGAGRGNEQFF. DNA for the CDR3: TGTGCCAGCAGTGGGGCAGGAAGGGGCAATGAGCAGTTCTTC.

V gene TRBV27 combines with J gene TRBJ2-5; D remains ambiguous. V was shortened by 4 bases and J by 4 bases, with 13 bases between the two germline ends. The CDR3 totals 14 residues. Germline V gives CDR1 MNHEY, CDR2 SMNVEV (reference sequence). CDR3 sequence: CASSSLPLGETQYF. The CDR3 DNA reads TGTGCCAGCAGTTCGCTGCCCCTAGGAGAGACCCAGTACTTC.

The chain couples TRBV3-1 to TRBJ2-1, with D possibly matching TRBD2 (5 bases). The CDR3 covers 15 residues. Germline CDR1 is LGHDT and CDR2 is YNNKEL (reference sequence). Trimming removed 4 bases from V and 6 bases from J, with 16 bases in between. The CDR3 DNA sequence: TGTGCCAGCAGCCGTCCCGGTTCCGAGGGCAATGAGCAGTTCTTC. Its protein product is CASSRPGSEGNEQFF.

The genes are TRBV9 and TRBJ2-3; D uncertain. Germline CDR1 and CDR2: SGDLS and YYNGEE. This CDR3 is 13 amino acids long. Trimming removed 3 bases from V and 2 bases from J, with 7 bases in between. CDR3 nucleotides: TGTGCCAGCAGCGCCCTAAACACAGATACGCAGTATTTT. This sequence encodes CASSALNTDTQYF.

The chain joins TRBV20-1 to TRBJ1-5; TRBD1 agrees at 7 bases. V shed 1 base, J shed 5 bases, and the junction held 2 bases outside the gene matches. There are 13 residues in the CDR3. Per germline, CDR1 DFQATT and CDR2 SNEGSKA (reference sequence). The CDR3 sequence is CSARATGDQPQHF. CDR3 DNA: TGCAGTGCTAGAGCCACAGGGGATCAGCCCCAGCATTTT.

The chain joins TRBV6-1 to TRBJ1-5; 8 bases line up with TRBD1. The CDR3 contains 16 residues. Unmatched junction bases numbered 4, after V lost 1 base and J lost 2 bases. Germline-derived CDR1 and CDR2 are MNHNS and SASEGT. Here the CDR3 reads CASSEGVTGGNQPQHF. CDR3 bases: TGTGCCAGCAGTGAAGGCGTGACAGGGGGCAATCAGCCCCAGCATTTT.

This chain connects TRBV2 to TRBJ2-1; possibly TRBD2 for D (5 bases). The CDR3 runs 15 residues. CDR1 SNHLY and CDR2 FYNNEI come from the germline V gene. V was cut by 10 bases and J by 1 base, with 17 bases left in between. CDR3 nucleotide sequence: TGTGCCACCAAATCAGCGGATCTATCCTACAATGAGCAGTTCTTC. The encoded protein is CATKSADLSYNEQFF.

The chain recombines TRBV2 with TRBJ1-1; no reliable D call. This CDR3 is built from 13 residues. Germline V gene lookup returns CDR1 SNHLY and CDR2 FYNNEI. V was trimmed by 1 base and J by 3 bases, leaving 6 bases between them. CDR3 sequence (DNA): TGTGCCAGCAGTGAAGAGAAACACACTGAAGCTTTCTTT. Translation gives CASSEEKHTEAFF.

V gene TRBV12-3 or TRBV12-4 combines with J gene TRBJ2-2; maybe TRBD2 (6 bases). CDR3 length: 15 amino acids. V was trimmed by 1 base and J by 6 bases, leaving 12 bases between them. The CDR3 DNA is TGTGCCAGCAGTTTAGTTGCGGGCGGGGCCGGGGAGCTGTTTTTT. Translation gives CASSLVAGGAGELFF.

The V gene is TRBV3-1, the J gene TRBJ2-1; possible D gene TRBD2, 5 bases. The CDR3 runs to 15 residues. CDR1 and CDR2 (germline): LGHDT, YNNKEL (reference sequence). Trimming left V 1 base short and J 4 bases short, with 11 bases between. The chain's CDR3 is CASSQGGRMYNEQFF. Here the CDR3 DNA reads TGTGCCAGCAGCCAAGGTGGGAGAATGTACAATGAGCAGTTCTTC.